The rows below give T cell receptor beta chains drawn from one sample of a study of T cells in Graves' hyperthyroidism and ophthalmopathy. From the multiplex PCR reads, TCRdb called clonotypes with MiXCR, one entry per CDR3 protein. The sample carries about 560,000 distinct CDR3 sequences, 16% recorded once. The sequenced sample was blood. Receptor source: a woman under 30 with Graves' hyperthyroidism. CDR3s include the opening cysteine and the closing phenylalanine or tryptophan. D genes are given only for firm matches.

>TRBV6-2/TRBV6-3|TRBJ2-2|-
CASSNLDSGELFF
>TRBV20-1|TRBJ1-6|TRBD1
CSAGTGDGRSNSPLHF
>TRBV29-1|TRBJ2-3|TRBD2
CSTAAGGTDTQYF
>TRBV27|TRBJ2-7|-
CASSPTGGFGEQYF
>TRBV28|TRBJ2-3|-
CASSVPYSKSTDTQYF
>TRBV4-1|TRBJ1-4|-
CASSPRMTSEKLFF
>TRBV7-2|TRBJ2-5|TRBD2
CASSFGGPRGGGTQYF
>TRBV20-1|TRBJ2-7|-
CSARDLSGTNTYEQYF
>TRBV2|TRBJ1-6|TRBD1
CASRVYRGLEPLHF
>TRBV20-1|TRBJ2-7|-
CSAKLALMQYF
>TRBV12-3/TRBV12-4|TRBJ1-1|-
CASSPNGANTEAFF
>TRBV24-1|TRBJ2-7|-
CATSGDDEQYF
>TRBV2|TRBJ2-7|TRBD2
CASSGGSIYEQYF
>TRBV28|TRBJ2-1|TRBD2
CASSPLTKAGHNEQFF
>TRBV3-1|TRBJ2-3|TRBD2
CASSQGLAGGDGTNSTDTQYF
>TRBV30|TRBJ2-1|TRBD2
CAWGRTGPGLAGYNEQFF
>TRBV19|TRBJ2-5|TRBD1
CASSLRTGYQETQYF
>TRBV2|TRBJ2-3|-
CASKGGVRDTQYF
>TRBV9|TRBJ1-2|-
CASSGGAGRGWYGYTF
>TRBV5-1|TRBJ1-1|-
CASSLSFSGRRYTEAFF
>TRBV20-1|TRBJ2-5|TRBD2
CSARRLAGSETQYF
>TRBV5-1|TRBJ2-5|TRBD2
CASSLANLAGDKETQYF
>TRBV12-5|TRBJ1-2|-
CASGLVGPDGYTF
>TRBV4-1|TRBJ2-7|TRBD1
CASSLDRDRVYEQYF
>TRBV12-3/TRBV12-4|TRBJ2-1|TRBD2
CASRVSGGRNEQFF
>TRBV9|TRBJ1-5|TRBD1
CASSEGQGGNQPQHF
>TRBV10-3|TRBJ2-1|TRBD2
CATKSGLAGGYGSYNEQFF
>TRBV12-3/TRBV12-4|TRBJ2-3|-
CAIQRQEGQGTQYF
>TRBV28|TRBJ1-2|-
CASSPYKTGSDYGYTF
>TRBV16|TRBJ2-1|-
CASSQFQQDNEQFF
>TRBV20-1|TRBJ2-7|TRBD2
CSATLAGDYYEQYF
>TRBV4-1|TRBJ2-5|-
CASSQDQAGKETQYF
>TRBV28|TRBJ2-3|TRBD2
CASRTSITDTQYF
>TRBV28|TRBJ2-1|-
CASSWTGREQFF
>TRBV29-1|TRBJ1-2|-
CSAGVVSYGYTF
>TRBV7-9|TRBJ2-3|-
CASSPRGGAYTQYF
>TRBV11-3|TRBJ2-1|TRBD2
CASSSGLAGTQGNEQFF
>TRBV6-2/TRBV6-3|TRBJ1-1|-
CASSYSRFEAFF
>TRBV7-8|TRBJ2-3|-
CASSLVLGVTDTQYF
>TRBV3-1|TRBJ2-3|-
CASSPATGSTDTQYF
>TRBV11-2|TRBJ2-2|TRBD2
CASSQDIAGGPRELFF
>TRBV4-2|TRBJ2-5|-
CASSQAGTGKETQYF
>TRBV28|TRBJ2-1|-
CASMVTGLLNEQFF
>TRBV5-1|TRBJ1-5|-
CASSFSGLGNQPQHF
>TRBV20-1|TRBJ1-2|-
CSATRQQSNYGYTF
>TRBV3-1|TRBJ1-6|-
CASSQDQGSINSPLHF
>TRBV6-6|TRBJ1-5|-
CASSYSMGGNWLGNQPQHF
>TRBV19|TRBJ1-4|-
CASKGLRAELFF
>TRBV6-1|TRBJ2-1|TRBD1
CASSDNPGQGAYNEQFF
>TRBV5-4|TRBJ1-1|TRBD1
CASSGDRRDTEAFF
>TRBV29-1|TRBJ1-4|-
CSVDKGPATNEKLFF
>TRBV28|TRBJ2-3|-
CASSSLDTTRTDTQYF
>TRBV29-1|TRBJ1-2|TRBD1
CSVERGRNYGYTF
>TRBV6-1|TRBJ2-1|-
CASSHDTGDLGAYNEQFF
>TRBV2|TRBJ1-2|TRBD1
CASSGDRGGLYGYTF
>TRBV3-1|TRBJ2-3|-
CASSQEPGEVPSTDTQYF
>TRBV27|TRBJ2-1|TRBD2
CASSSTLWLAGNNEQFF
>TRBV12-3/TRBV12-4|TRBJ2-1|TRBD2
CASSRSGGQFF
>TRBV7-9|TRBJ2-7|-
CASSQDYHEQYF
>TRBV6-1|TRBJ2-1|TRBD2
CASRELAGGQQFF